This is a list of T cell receptor beta chains from one sample in a study of identical twins. Each CDR3 protein is one row after TCRdb ran MiXCR on the 5' RACE reads. The sample carries about 430,000 distinct CDR3 sequences, around 18% recorded once. The source material was naive T cells sorted from blood. The receptors shown here come from a man between 45 and 60 years old in good health. The CDR3 runs from the conserved cysteine through the conserved F or W. Fields, in order: J gene, D gene, clone size, V gene, CDR3 DNA, CDR3 protein. The D gene is left open where the match is weak. Rows may omit the clone size; those that give it use once, few, many or a size class.

>TRBJ2-3|TRBD2|many|TRBV11-2
TGTGCCAGCAGCCACCTTCCACCGGGGGGGCAAGATACGCAGTATTTT
CASSHLPPGGQDTQYF
>TRBJ1-6|NA|NA|TRBV6-1
TGTGCCAGCACCGAGGCCTGGGGTTCACCCCTCCACTTT
CASTEAWGSPLHF
>TRBJ2-3|TRBD2|NA|TRBV10-2
TGCGCCAGCAGTGAGGCGGGACTAGCGGGGTTTTTTAGCACAGATACGCAGTATTTT
CASSEAGLAGFFSTDTQYF
>TRBJ1-2|TRBD1|few|TRBV5-1
TGCGCCAGCAATGGACAGGGGAAAACTAACTATGGCTACACCTTC
CASNGQGKTNYGYTF
>TRBJ2-7|TRBD1|NA|TRBV12-3/TRBV12-4
TGTGCCAGCAGTCTTAGACAGGGGTCTCTCGAGCAGTACTTC
CASSLRQGSLEQYF
>TRBJ1-6|TRBD1|NA|TRBV7-2
TGTGCCAGCAGCTTAGACAACGGACAGGGGAGATCACCCCTCCACTTT
CASSLDNGQGRSPLHF
>TRBJ2-3|TRBD2|many|TRBV5-1
TGCGCCAGCAGCTTGGAGGGACTAGCGCATACTAGCACAGATACGCAGTATTTT
CASSLEGLAHTSTDTQYF
>TRBJ2-5|TRBD2|few|TRBV10-3
TGTGCCATCAGTGAGTCGGTTGGACTAGCGGGAGGCGGGAAGACCCAGTACTTC
CAISESVGLAGGGKTQYF
>TRBJ2-2|TRBD1|many|TRBV5-1
TGCGCCAGCAGCTTGGCCGGGACAGGAGTCCCCGGGGAGCTGTTTTTT
CASSLAGTGVPGELFF
>TRBJ2-1|TRBD2|few|TRBV6-2/TRBV6-3
TGTGCCAGCAGAAACACAGCGGGAGTTTCCTACAATGAGCAGTTCTTC
CASRNTAGVSYNEQFF
>TRBJ1-3|NA|few|TRBV12-3/TRBV12-4
TGTGCCAGCAGTTTAAGTCTCGTGAGCTCTGGAAACACCATATATTTT
CASSLSLVSSGNTIYF
>TRBJ1-6|TRBD1|many|TRBV12-3/TRBV12-4
TGTGCCAGCAGTTTAGGACAGGGGAGCAATTCACCCCTCCACTTT
CASSLGQGSNSPLHF
>TRBJ1-4|NA|few|TRBV7-9
TGTGCCAGCAGCCAAGGGGGAGCAGCTAATGAAAAACTGTTTTTT
CASSQGGAANEKLFF
>TRBJ1-6|NA|NA|TRBV11-1
TGTGCCAGCAGCTTAGTTGGTCGCTTGGGCTCCTATAATTCACCCCTCCACTTT
CASSLVGRLGSYNSPLHF
>TRBJ2-7|TRBD1|NA|TRBV6-5
TGTGCCAGCAGTTACGATTGGACAGGAATGATCTACGAGCAGTACTTC
CASSYDWTGMIYEQYF
>TRBJ2-7|NA|NA|TRBV7-9
TGTGCCAGCGGGTTCCGTTGGTACGAGCAGTACTTC
CASGFRWYEQYF
>TRBJ2-3|NA|NA|TRBV7-2
TGTGCCAGCAGCTCCCGGGACCGTGAAGATACGCAGTATTTT
CASSSRDREDTQYF
>TRBJ2-7|NA|NA|TRBV15
TGTGCCACCAGCAGAGTAGGAGGGGCGGACGAGCAGTACTTC
CATSRVGGADEQYF
>TRBJ1-2|NA|few|TRBV10-3
TGTGCCATCAGGACGGCGAACTATGGCTACACCTTC
CAIRTANYGYTF
>TRBJ2-2|TRBD1|NA|TRBV20-1
TGCAGTGCTGGGACAGGGCTGAACACCGGGGAGCTGTTTTTT
CSAGTGLNTGELFF
>TRBJ2-7|NA|few|TRBV5-6
TGTGCCACCTCAGCGGGCGGGCAAGGCTACGAGCAGTACTTC
CATSAGGQGYEQYF
>TRBJ2-5|TRBD2|many|TRBV30
TGTGCCTGGAGATTGGGCGGGGGAGGGACCCAGTACTTC
CAWRLGGGGTQYF
>TRBJ2-7|NA|many|TRBV20-1
TGCAGTGCTAGGGTCAGGACCTCCTACGAGCAGTACTTC
CSARVRTSYEQYF
>TRBJ2-1|NA|NA|TRBV6-1
TGTGCCAGCAAACAACAGGGATCCTACAATGAGCAGTTCTTC
CASKQQGSYNEQFF
>TRBJ2-1|TRBD2|few|TRBV9
TGTGCCAGCAGCCCGGGACTAGGTCCTAACAATGAGCAGTTCTTC
CASSPGLGPNNEQFF
>TRBJ1-1|NA|many|TRBV9
TGTGCCAGCAGCGTAGGTTCGCAGGTCGACAACACTGAAGCTTTCTTT
CASSVGSQVDNTEAFF
>TRBJ2-6|NA|many|TRBV7-9
TGTGCCAGCAGCCGATGGGACAAGGATGCTGGGGCCAACGTCCTGACTTTC
CASSRWDKDAGANVLTF
>TRBJ1-4|NA|many|TRBV10-3
TGTGCCATCAGTGAGCAGGGCCCCCAGGAAAAACTGTTTTTT
CAISEQGPQEKLFF
>TRBJ1-1|NA|NA|TRBV7-6
TGTGCCAGCAGCCGAAACAGGTACACTGAAGCTTTCTTT
CASSRNRYTEAFF
>TRBJ1-5|TRBD1|few|TRBV6-1
TGTGCCAGCAGTGACAGGGGGCTTAGCAATCAGCCCCAGCATTTT
CASSDRGLSNQPQHF
>TRBJ2-2|NA|few|TRBV6-1
TGTGCCAGCAGCCTAAGGGCAGAAATCACCGGGGAGCTGTTTTTT
CASSLRAEITGELFF
>TRBJ1-5|TRBD1|NA|TRBV4-2
TGTGCCAGCAGCCAAGAACAGGGGGCCAGTCAGCCCCAGCATTTT
CASSQEQGASQPQHF
>TRBJ2-1|NA|few|TRBV7-9
TGTGCCAGCAGCTTTTATGGTAACGAGCAGTTCTTC
CASSFYGNEQFF
>TRBJ2-1|NA|few|TRBV4-2
TGTGCCAGCAGCCAAGAATCGGGGGGCATCTACAATGAGCAGTTCTTC
CASSQESGGIYNEQFF
>TRBJ2-3|TRBD1|many|TRBV10-3
TGTGCCATCAGTACGGGACAGGGACACACAGATACGCAGTATTTT
CAISTGQGHTDTQYF
>TRBJ2-7|TRBD1|NA|TRBV5-1
TGCGCCAGCAGCTGGGACAGTCTCGACGAGCAGTACTTC
CASSWDSLDEQYF
>TRBJ1-1|NA|many|TRBV29-1
TGCAGCGTTGCAGTTGCCTGGGTCTACACTGAAGCTTTCTTT
CSVAVAWVYTEAFF
>TRBJ2-7|NA|many|TRBV20-1
TGCAGTTACGACTGGAGCTCCTACGAGCAGTACTTC
CSYDWSSYEQYF
>TRBJ2-7|NA|NA|TRBV12-3/TRBV12-4
TGTGCCAGCAGTCGAAGTTCCGAGCAGTACTTC
CASSRSSEQYF
>TRBJ2-7|NA|few|TRBV29-1
TGCAGCGCGGGAAAGGGTGGCCCCTCCTACGAGCAGTACTTC
CSAGKGGPSYEQYF
>TRBJ1-2|TRBD1|NA|TRBV29-1
TGCAGCGTAGGGGACAGGAACTATGGCTACACCTTC
CSVGDRNYGYTF
>TRBJ2-7|NA|many|TRBV5-5
TGTGCCAGCAGCTTGGACGGCAGACCATACTACGAGCAGTACTTC
CASSLDGRPYYEQYF
>TRBJ2-7|NA|few|TRBV6-2/TRBV6-3
TGTGCCAGCTGGCCCCCGGGACGGGGATCCTACGAGCAGTACTTC
CASWPPGRGSYEQYF
>TRBJ2-3|TRBD1|many|TRBV5-1
TGCGCCAGCAGCTGGGGGACAGGGGGCGGATATGATACGCAGTATTTT
CASSWGTGGGYDTQYF
>TRBJ2-7|NA|many|TRBV6-2/TRBV6-3
TGTGCCAGCAGTCCCAGGGGATACGAGCAGTACTTC
CASSPRGYEQYF
>TRBJ1-2|NA|NA|TRBV18
TGTGCCAGCTCAGCCGGACAGACGTATGGCTACACCTTC
CASSAGQTYGYTF
>TRBJ1-2|NA|NA|TRBV15
TGTGCCACCAGCAGAGACCTCAGGCCGGGGGTCTTTGGCTACACCTTC
CATSRDLRPGVFGYTF